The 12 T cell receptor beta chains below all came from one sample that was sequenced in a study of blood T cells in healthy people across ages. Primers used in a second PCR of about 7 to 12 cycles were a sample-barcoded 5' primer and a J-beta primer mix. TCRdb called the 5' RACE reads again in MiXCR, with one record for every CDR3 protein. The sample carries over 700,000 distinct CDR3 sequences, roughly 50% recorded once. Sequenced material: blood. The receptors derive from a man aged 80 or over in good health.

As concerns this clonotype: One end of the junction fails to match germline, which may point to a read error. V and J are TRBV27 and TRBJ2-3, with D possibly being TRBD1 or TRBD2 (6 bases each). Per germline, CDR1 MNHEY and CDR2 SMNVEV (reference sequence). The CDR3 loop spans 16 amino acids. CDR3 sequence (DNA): TGTGTCAGCAGGGAGGACTGGGGGGCTAGCACAGATACGCAGTATTTT. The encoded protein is CVSREDWGASTDTQYF.

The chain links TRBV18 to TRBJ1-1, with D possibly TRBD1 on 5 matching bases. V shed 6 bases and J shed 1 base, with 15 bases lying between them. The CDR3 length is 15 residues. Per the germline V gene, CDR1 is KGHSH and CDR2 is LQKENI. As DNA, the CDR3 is TGTGCCAGCTCCCGACTCGGGGCAGGGAACACTGAAGCTTTCTTT. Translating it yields CASSRLGAGNTEAFF.

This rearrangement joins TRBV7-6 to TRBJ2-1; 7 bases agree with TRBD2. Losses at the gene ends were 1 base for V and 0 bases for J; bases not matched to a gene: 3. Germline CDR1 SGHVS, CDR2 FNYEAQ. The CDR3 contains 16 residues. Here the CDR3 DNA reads TGTGCCAGCAGCTTAGGTCTAGCGGACTCCTACAATGAGCAGTTCTTC. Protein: CASSLGLADSYNEQFF.

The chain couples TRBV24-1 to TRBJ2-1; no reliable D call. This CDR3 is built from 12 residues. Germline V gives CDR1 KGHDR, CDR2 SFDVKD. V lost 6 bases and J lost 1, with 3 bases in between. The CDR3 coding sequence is TGTGCCACCAGTCGGTCCTACAATGAGCAGTTCTTC. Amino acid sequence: CATSRSYNEQFF.

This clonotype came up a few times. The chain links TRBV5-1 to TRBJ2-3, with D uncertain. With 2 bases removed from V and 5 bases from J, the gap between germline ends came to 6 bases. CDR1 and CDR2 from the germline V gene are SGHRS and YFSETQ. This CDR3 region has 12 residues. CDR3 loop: CASSLREDTQYF. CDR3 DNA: TGCGCCAGCAGCTTACGAGAAGATACGCAGTATTTT.

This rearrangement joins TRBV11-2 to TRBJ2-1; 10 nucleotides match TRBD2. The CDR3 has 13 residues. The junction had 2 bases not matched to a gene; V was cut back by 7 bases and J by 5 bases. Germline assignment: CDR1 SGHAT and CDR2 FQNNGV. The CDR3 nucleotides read TGTGCCAGCACCGGACTAGCGGACAATGAGCAGTTCTTC. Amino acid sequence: CASTGLADNEQFF.

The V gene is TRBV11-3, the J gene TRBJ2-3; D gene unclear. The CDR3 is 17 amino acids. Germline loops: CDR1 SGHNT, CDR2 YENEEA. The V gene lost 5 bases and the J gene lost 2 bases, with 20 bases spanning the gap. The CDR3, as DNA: TGTGCCAGCAGCCCTGGGTCCGCAAATTTATTCACAGATACGCAGTATTTT. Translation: CASSPGSANLFTDTQYF. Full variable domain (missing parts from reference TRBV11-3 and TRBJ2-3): EAGVVQSPRYKIIEKKQPVAFWCNPISGHNTLYWYLQNLGQGPELLIRYENEEAVDDSQLPKDRFSAERLKGVDSTLKIQPAELGDSAVYLCASSPGSANLFTDTQYFGPGTRLTVL.

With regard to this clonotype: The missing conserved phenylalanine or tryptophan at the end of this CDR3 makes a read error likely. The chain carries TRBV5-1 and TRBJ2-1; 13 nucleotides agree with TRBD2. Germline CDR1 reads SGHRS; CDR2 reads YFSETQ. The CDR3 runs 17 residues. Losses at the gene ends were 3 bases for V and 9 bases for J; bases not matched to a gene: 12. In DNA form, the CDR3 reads TGCGCCAGCAGCTCGACCGGGACTAGCGGGAAGAAGGCTGAGCAGTTCTTA. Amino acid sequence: CASSSTGTSGKKAEQFL.

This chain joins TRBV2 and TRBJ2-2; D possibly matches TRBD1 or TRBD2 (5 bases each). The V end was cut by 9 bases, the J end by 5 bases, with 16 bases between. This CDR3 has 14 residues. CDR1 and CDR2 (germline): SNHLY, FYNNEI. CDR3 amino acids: CASPWGSLTGELFF. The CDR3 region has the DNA TGTGCCAGTCCCTGGGGGAGTTTGACCGGGGAGCTGTTTTTT.

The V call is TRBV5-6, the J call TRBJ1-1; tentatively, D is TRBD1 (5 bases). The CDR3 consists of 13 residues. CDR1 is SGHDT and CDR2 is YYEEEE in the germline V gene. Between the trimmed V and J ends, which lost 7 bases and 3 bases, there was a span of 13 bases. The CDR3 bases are TGTGCCAGCCTAGGGACCTGGGACACTGAAGCTTTCTTT. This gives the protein CASLGTWDTEAFF.

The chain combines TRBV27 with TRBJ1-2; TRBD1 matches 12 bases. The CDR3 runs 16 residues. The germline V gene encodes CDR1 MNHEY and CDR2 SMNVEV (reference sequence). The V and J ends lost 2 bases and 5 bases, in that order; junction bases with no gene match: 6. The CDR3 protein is CASSLRGTGGDYGYTF. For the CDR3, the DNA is TGTGCCAGCAGTTTAAGAGGGACAGGGGGCGATTATGGCTACACCTTC.

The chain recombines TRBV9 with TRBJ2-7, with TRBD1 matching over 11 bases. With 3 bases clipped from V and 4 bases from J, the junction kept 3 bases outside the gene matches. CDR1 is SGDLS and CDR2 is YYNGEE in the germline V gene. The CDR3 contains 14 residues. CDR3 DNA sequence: TGTGCCAGCAGCGCCGGGACAGGGGGTTACGAGCAGTACTTC. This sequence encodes CASSAGTGGYEQYF.